The rows below give T cell receptor beta chains drawn from one sample of a study of blood T cell repertoires in COVID-19. Clones were sequenced by immunoSEQ multiplex PCR, and TCRdb holds only the in-frame ones, with some missing. Here the sample spans 85,000 to 100,000 clones, 80% to 90% being singletons. The source material was peripheral blood. The source is a man in his fifties or sixties with active or convalescent COVID-19. Each CDR3 is given with its conserved first and last residue. A D gene is named only where the DNA matches it firmly. Clone size is shown for a subset of rows, as once, few, many or a class of expanded clone.

NA	TRBD1	TRBV6-2/TRBV6-3	TRBJ2-7	TGTGCCAGCAGTTACGGGGCAGGGGGTGGCAACGAGCAGTACTTC	CASSYGAGGGNEQYF
NA	NA	TRBV7-2	TRBJ1-2	TGTGCCAGCAGCTTGAAGGGGGACTATGGCTACACCTTC	CASSLKGDYGYTF
NA	NA	TRBV10-1	TRBJ1-4	TGCGCCAGCAGCCCCGGGACTCAGGAAAAACTGTTTTTT	CASSPGTQEKLFF
once	NA	TRBV28	TRBJ1-6	TGTGCCAGCAGTTTGAACCGAGGGAGCTCACCCCTCCACTTT	CASSLNRGSSPLHF
NA	NA	TRBV6-1	TRBJ2-7	TGTGCCAGCAGTGAACTACAGGGTGTAGGATCCGAGCAGTACTTC	CASSELQGVGSEQYF
NA	NA	TRBV30	TRBJ2-1	TGTGCCTGGAGTCAGAGTCCAGCGCCAGGGGATGAGCAGTTCTTC	CAWSQSPAPGDEQFF
NA	NA	TRBV5-1	TRBJ2-2	TGCGCCAGCAGCTTGTTGGGGAGTGACACCGGGGAGCTGTTTTTT	CASSLLGSDTGELFF
NA	NA	TRBV19	TRBJ2-7	TGTGCCAGTAGTCGGGGGACAGTTACCTACGAGCAGTACTTC	CASSRGTVTYEQYF
NA	NA	TRBV6-5	TRBJ1-6	TGTGCCAGCAGCGTGGACAGTTATTCACCCCTCCACTTT	CASSVDSYSPLHF
NA	NA	TRBV12-3/TRBV12-4	TRBJ2-5	TGTGCCAGCAGTCGCGACAGACAAGAGACCCAGTACTTC	CASSRDRQETQYF
NA	TRBD2	TRBV5-1	TRBJ2-1	TGCGCCAGCAGCTTTGGTAGCGGGAGAGGCAATGAGCAGTTCTTC	CASSFGSGRGNEQFF
NA	TRBD2	TRBV10-1	TRBJ2-7	TGCGCCAGCAGTGATCTGACTAGCGGGGGGGTCTACGAGCAGTACTTC	CASSDLTSGGVYEQYF
NA	TRBD1	TRBV5-1	TRBJ1-1	TGCGCCAGCAGCCTGGGTACAGGGGGCCTGAACACTGAAGCTTTCTTT	CASSLGTGGLNTEAFF
NA	TRBD2	TRBV5-1	TRBJ2-1	TGCGCCAGCAGCTTGGCCACTAGCGGGGGCTACAATGAGCAGTTCTTC	CASSLATSGGYNEQFF
NA	TRBD1	TRBV5-1	TRBJ2-7	TGCGCCAGCAGCTTGTGGACAGGGGGCTACGAGCAGTACTTC	CASSLWTGGYEQYF
once	TRBD1	TRBV24-1	TRBJ2-1	TGTGCCACCAGTGATTCGCCCGGGACAGGTTATTACAATGAGCAGTTCTTC	CATSDSPGTGYYNEQFF
few	TRBD2	TRBV29-1	TRBJ2-1	TGCAGCGTTGAACCCCTATTGCGGGGGGCCCTACGTGAGCAGTTCTTC	CSVEPLLRGALREQFF
NA	NA	TRBV5-1	TRBJ2-1	TGCGCCAGCAGCTTGGTACTCAATGAGCAGTTCTTC	CASSLVLNEQFF
few	NA	TRBV7-6	TRBJ1-1	TGTGCCAGCAGCTTAGCGGCAGGGGTGAACACTGAAGCTTTCTTT	CASSLAAGVNTEAFF
NA	TRBD1	TRBV3-1/TRBV3-2	TRBJ1-4	TGTGCCAGCAGCCCTAAAGGACAGGGGGCAGGTGAAAAACTGTTTTTT	CASSPKGQGAGEKLFF
NA	TRBD1	TRBV30	TRBJ1-1	TGTGCCTGGGACCGGGACAGGGGAGTAGCTGAAGCTTTCTTT	CAWDRDRGVAEAFF
NA	TRBD2	TRBV5-1	TRBJ2-2	TGCGCCAGCAGCCTAGCGGGAGGGCCTAGCGGGGAGCTGTTTTTT	CASSLAGGPSGELFF
NA	TRBD1	TRBV14	TRBJ2-3	TGTGCCAGCAGCCAAGATGGACAGGGAACAGATACGCAGTATTTT	CASSQDGQGTDTQYF
NA	TRBD2	TRBV2	TRBJ2-7	TGTGCCAGCAGTGAAGCGCTTCCGGGGGGCGAGCAGTACTTC	CASSEALPGGEQYF
NA	NA	TRBV6-5	TRBJ1-2	TGTGCCAGCAGTTCAGCCACAGGGAGGGGTGGTGATGGCTACACCTTC	CASSSATGRGGDGYTF
NA	NA	TRBV5-1	TRBJ2-7	TGCGCCAGCAGCTGGGGGCACAGGGATACCTACGAGCAGTACTTC	CASSWGHRDTYEQYF
NA	TRBD1	TRBV18	TRBJ1-5	TGTGCCAGCTCACCGGACAGGGGGTTCGCTCAGCCCCAGCATTTT	CASSPDRGFAQPQHF
NA	NA	TRBV6-2/TRBV6-3	TRBJ2-7	TGTGCCAGCAGTTTCGGACAATACTCCTACGAGCAGTACTTC	CASSFGQYSYEQYF
NA	TRBD1	TRBV6-5	TRBJ2-4	TGTGCCAGCAGGTCACGGGACAGCAAAAACATTCAGTACTTC	CASRSRDSKNIQYF
NA	NA	TRBV29-1	TRBJ1-1	TGCAGCGCCGGACAAGGAGGGACTGAAGCTTTCTTT	CSAGQGGTEAFF
NA	NA	TRBV10-2	TRBJ2-7	TGCGCCAGCAGTTACAGGGGAGGCGAGCAGTACTTC	CASSYRGGEQYF
NA	TRBD2	TRBV9	TRBJ2-5	TGTGCCAGCAGCGCTCCCCGGGGGGGCGGGGAGACCCAGTACTTC	CASSAPRGGGETQYF
NA	NA	TRBV28	TRBJ2-3	TGTGCCAGCAGTGTCAGCGGGGCAGGTCAGGGGGATACGCAGTATTTT	CASSVSGAGQGDTQYF